The 29 T cell receptor beta chains below all came from one sample that was sequenced in a study of blood T cells in healthy people across ages. A J-beta primer mix and a sample-barcoded 5' primer were used in a second PCR of roughly 6 to 11 cycles. TCRdb reanalysed the 5' RACE reads using MiXCR and keeps one entry per CDR3 protein. The sample has roughly 2 million distinct CDR3 sequences, roughly 50% seen once. The sample was blood. The receptors shown here come from a woman in her thirties or forties in good health.

This clonotype was counted a few times. The chain recombines TRBV11-2 with TRBJ2-7; 7 positions agree with TRBD2. CDR1 and CDR2 from the germline V gene are SGHAT and FQNNGV. The CDR3 runs 16 residues. After removal of 1 base from V and 1 base from J, the junction contained 7 bases not matched to a gene. CDR3 in amino acids: CASSLGEGRGSYEQYF. In DNA, the CDR3 is TGTGCCAGCAGCTTAGGGGAGGGTCGAGGATCCTACGAGCAGTACTTC.

The table lists this clonotype with a count of one. The V and J genes are TRBV28 and TRBJ2-1; TRBD2 agrees at 9 bases. The CDR3 totals 17 residues. Germline V gene lookup returns CDR1 MDHEN and CDR2 SYDVKM. Trimming removed 6 bases from V and 0 bases from J; junction bases left unmatched: 9. DNA of the CDR3: TGTGCCAGCAGCCGCCCTAGCGGGATGAGCTCCTACAATGAGCAGTTCTTC. Encoded protein: CASSRPSGMSSYNEQFF.

The V call is TRBV28, the J call TRBJ2-5, with D perhaps matching TRBD1 or TRBD2 (5 bases each). V shed 5 bases and J shed 2 bases, with 12 bases lying between them. This CDR3 has 14 amino acids. Per the germline V gene, CDR1 is MDHEN and CDR2 is SYDVKM. CDR3 DNA sequence: TGTGCCAGCAGTCCCTGGGGGAAACAAGAGACCCAGTACTTC. Its protein product is CASSPWGKQETQYF. The whole variable domain, remainder taken from reference TRBV28 and TRBJ2-5, is DVKVTQSSRYLVKRTGEKVFLECVQDMDHENMFWYRQDPGLGLRLIYFSYDVKMKEKGDIPEGYSVSREKKERFSLILESASTNQTSMYLCASSPWGKQETQYFGPGTRLLVL.

In the case of this clonotype: At one end the junction does not follow the germline gene, possibly because of a read error. The V gene is TRBV7-2, the J gene TRBJ2-1; 11 positions match TRBD2. Per the germline V gene, CDR1 is SGHTA and CDR2 is FQGNSA. CDR3 length equals 18 residues. The CDR3 DNA is TGTGCCAGCAGCTCTCCTCTCACTAGCGGGGGAAATATGGCTGAGCGGTTCTTC. Its protein is CASSSPLTSGGNMAERFF.

This clonotype was counted many times. This sequence joins TRBV27 and TRBJ2-7, with D hard to call. The CDR3 has 14 amino acids. V was shortened by 5 bases and J by 0 bases, with 11 bases between the two germline ends. Germline V gives CDR1 MNHEY, CDR2 SMNVEV (reference sequence). Written as DNA, the CDR3 is TGTGCCAGCAGTCAAGAAGGGTTCTCCTACGAGCAGTACTTC. It is translated as CASSQEGFSYEQYF.

This sequence joins TRBV5-1 and TRBJ2-3, with a possible D match to TRBD1 (6 bases). Germline V gene data show CDR1 as SGHRS and CDR2 as YFSETQ. Trimming stripped 5 bases from V and 4 bases from J, with 14 bases between. The CDR3 loop spans 14 amino acids. The CDR3 spells CASSLTYRADTQYF. The DNA for the CDR3 is TGCGCCAGCAGTCTGACCTACAGGGCAGATACGCAGTATTTT.

J is TRBJ1-3 and V is TRBV12-3 or TRBV12-4, with D unresolved. There are 16 residues in the CDR3. V dropped 6 bases and J dropped 0 bases, with 15 bases sitting between them. CDR3 DNA sequence: TGTGCCAGCAGCCGGATAGGGCTTTCCTCTGGAAACACCATATATTTT. It codes for CASSRIGLSSGNTIYF.

V and J are TRBV6-5 and TRBJ2-1; a weak D match, TRBD1 (6 bases). Between the trimmed V and J ends, which lost 5 bases and 0 bases, there was a span of 14 bases. The CDR3 is made up of 16 amino acids. Germline CDR1 and CDR2: MNHEY and SVGAGI. The chain's CDR3 is CASSKGHRSSYNEQFF. The CDR3 DNA is TGTGCCAGCAGTAAGGGACACCGAAGCTCCTACAATGAGCAGTTCTTC.

This rearrangement joins TRBV7-2 to TRBJ2-3; D call uncertain. Germline V CDR1 and CDR2: SGHTA, FQGNSA. This CDR3 is built from 14 residues. The V end lost 3 bases, the J end lost 2 bases, and 9 bases lay between the germline ends. CDR3 amino acids: CASSLVVNTDTQYF. CDR3 DNA sequence: TGTGCCAGCAGCTTGGTAGTGAACACAGATACGCAGTATTTT.

CDR3 bases: TGCAGTGCTAGACGAGCTATTGGGGCCAACGTCCTGACTTTC. Protein sequence: CSARRAIGANVLTF. The chain employs TRBV20-1 and TRBJ2-6; no definite D call. Trimming cost V 2 bases and J 3 bases, with 8 bases left between them. This CDR3 is 14 amino acids long. Germline V gene data show CDR1 as DFQATT and CDR2 as SNEGSKA (reference sequence).

This clonotype was observed a single time. The chain carries TRBV9 and TRBJ1-1, with D possibly matching TRBD1 (5 bases). Germline CDR1 is SGDLS and CDR2 is YYNGEE. This CDR3 has 15 amino acids. V was clipped by 1 base and J by 6 bases, with 16 bases between them. This chain's CDR3 is CASSVQGERYSEAFF. As DNA, the CDR3 is TGTGCCAGCAGCGTACAAGGGGAGAGGTACTCTGAAGCTTTCTTT.

The chain has TRBV7-2 and TRBJ2-1; 8 bases line up with TRBD1. The junction had 9 bases not matched to a gene; V was cut back by 1 base and J by 4 bases. Germline CDR1 SGHTA, CDR2 FQGNSA. The CDR3 loop spans 17 amino acids. The CDR3 DNA is TGTGCCAGCAGCTTAGGAAGGGACAGGACTTTTTACAATGAGCAGTTCTTC. Translation gives CASSLGRDRTFYNEQFF.

This sequence joins TRBV5-1 and TRBJ1-1; 7 nucleotides line up with TRBD1. Germline trimming cut 3 bases from V and 4 bases from J; bases unmatched to any gene: 6. Germline V gene sequence: CDR1 SGHRS, CDR2 YFSETQ. The CDR3 spans 14 residues. CDR3 sequence: CASSSHQGGTEAFF. CDR3 sequence (DNA): TGCGCCAGCAGCTCGCACCAGGGGGGCACTGAAGCTTTCTTT. Combining the CDR3 with reference TRBV5-1 and TRBJ1-1 gives the whole variable domain KAGVTQTPRYLIKTRGQQVTLSCSPISGHRSVSWYQQTPGQGLQFLFEYFSETQRNKGNFPGRFSGRQFSNSRSEMNVSTLELGDSALYLCASSSHQGGTEAFFGQGTRLTVV.

The gene calls are TRBV7-3 and TRBJ1-2; tentative D call: TRBD1 (5 bases). The V end lost 5 bases, the J end lost 3 bases, and 25 bases lay between the germline ends. CDR1 and CDR2 (germline): SGHTA, FQGTGA. This CDR3 is built from 18 residues. In DNA, the CDR3 is TGTGCCAGCAGCGCGTCGCCGGGTCTCTGGCGGGGGGACTATGGCTACACCTTC. Translated: CASSASPGLWRGDYGYTF.

The chain combines TRBV19 with TRBJ2-6, with 8 bases matching TRBD1. V was clipped by 6 bases and J by 0 bases; unmatched bases: 7. The germline V gene has CDR1 LNHDA and CDR2 SQIVND (reference sequence). The CDR3 loop spans 17 amino acids. CDR3 sequence: CASSQQGGGSGANVLTF. Written as DNA, the CDR3 is TGTGCCAGTAGCCAACAGGGGGGAGGCTCTGGGGCCAACGTCCTGACTTTC.

The chain uses TRBV20-1 and TRBJ2-1, with TRBD1 identical over 7 bases. The germline gives CDR1 DFQATT, CDR2 SNEGSKA (reference sequence). After removal of 2 bases from V and 7 bases from J, the junction contained 8 bases not matched to a gene. The CDR3 has 14 amino acids. CDR3 sequence reads: CSARQGVGPNEQFF. The CDR3 DNA is TGCAGTGCTAGACAGGGGGTTGGACCTAATGAGCAGTTCTTC.

J is TRBJ2-7 and V is TRBV10-3; D is ambiguous. The CDR3 sequence is 13 residues long. The germline gives CDR1 ENHRY, CDR2 SYGVKD. Deletions cut 3 bases from V and 4 bases from J, with 10 bases between. The CDR3 reads CAISDKGFYEQYF. CDR3 bases: TGTGCCATCAGTGACAAGGGCTTTTACGAGCAGTACTTC.

The chain couples TRBV20-1 to TRBJ2-1; TRBD2 matches at 15 bases. With V trimmed by 3 bases and J by 4 bases, 4 bases remained unmatched. Germline CDR1 and CDR2: DFQATT and SNEGSKA (reference sequence). The CDR3 length is 16 residues. In nucleotides, the CDR3 is TGCAGTGCTAGTTCGGGGACTAGCGGGGGGTACAATGAGCAGTTCTTC. It codes for CSASSGTSGGYNEQFF.

V gene TRBV21-1 combines with J gene TRBJ1-2; TRBD1 is taken as the D call from the table, unchecked against the DNA. TRBV21-1 is reported as a pseudogene. This CDR3 has 14 amino acids. This CDR3 is CASSDPGTGASYTF. The CDR3 nucleotides are TGTGCCAGCAGCGACCCCGGGACAGGGGCTAGCTACACCTTC.

The CDR3 DNA reads TGTGCCAGCAGTTACCTTGTCGTCCCCTACAATGAGCAGTACTTC. Translating it yields CASSYLVVPYNEQYF. The chain couples TRBV6-2 or TRBV6-3 to TRBJ2-5; D gene ambiguous. Germline CDR1 MNHEY, CDR2 SVGEGT. V was pared by 2 bases and J by 11 bases, with 21 bases between. The CDR3 extends over 15 amino acids.

This clonotype occurred a few times. This sequence joins TRBV11-2 and TRBJ2-5; a weak D match, TRBD2 (6 bases). The CDR3 is 17 residues long. V was cut by 0 bases and J by 5 bases, with 19 bases left in between. Germline V gene data show CDR1 as SGHAT and CDR2 as FQNNGV. The CDR3 spells CASSLDKLARAWETQYF. The CDR3 nucleotides read TGTGCCAGCAGCTTAGATAAACTAGCCCGGGCGTGGGAGACCCAGTACTTC.

This clonotype was detected only a few times. The chain joins TRBV5-1 to TRBJ1-1, with D uncertain. V was pared by 3 bases and J by 1 base, with 10 bases between. This CDR3 has 14 residues. Germline CDR1 reads SGHRS; CDR2 reads YFSETQ. The CDR3 coding sequence is TGCGCCAGCAGCTGGGAACTAGGGAACACTGAAGCTTTCTTT. Its translation is CASSWELGNTEAFF. Using reference TRBV5-1 and TRBJ1-1 for the parts outside the CDR3, the full variable domain is KAGVTQTPRYLIKTRGQQVTLSCSPISGHRSVSWYQQTPGQGLQFLFEYFSETQRNKGNFPGRFSGRQFSNSRSEMNVSTLELGDSALYLCASSWELGNTEAFFGQGTRLTVV.

This chain links TRBV6-2 or TRBV6-3 with TRBJ1-2, with 8 bases lining up with TRBD1. The germline CDR1 and CDR2 sequences are MNHEY and SVGEGT. The ends lost 6 bases at V and 1 base at J; junction bases unmatched: 13. The CDR3 spans 17 residues. The CDR3 protein is CASSLLARQGNNYGYTF. For the CDR3, the DNA is TGTGCCAGCAGCCTCCTTGCCAGACAGGGGAATAACTATGGCTACACCTTC.

Only a few counts were recorded for this clonotype. This chain's CDR3 is CASSPRFGLAAASSETQYF. CDR3 nucleotide sequence: TGTGCCAGCAGCCCCCGGTTTGGGCTAGCGGCGGCTTCGTCGGAGACCCAGTACTTC. The chain is built from TRBV27 and TRBJ2-7; 7 bases line up with TRBD2. TRBJ2-5 explains the end of the DNA better; the J call may be wrong. Germline-derived CDR1 and CDR2 are MNHEY and SMNVEV (reference sequence). The CDR3 extends over 19 amino acids.

This chain connects TRBV6-6 to TRBJ2-7; no reliable D call. Germline CDR1 and CDR2: MNHNY and SVGAGI (reference sequence). V was cut by 4 bases and J by 4 bases, with 11 bases left in between. This CDR3 spans 13 amino acids. This chain's CDR3 is CASSFTIDYEQYF. The CDR3 DNA sequence: TGTGCCAGCAGTTTCACTATAGATTACGAGCAGTACTTC.

The chain carries TRBV6-5 and TRBJ2-5, with a possible D match to TRBD2 (6 bases). CDR1 and CDR2 (germline): MNHEY, SVGAGI. The germline V and J ends were trimmed by 5 bases and 1 base, with 17 bases remaining between them. The CDR3 totals 16 residues. The CDR3 DNA is TGTGCCAGCAGTAGACCCCAAGCTAGCGCCCAAGAGACCCAGTACTTC. Its protein is CASSRPQASAQETQYF.

The V and J genes are TRBV5-1 and TRBJ2-1; TRBD2 matches at 16 bases. V lost 4 bases, J lost 8 bases, and 9 bases stayed unmatched. Germline V gene lookup returns CDR1 SGHRS and CDR2 YFSETQ. This CDR3 region has 17 residues. CDR3: CASSAGTSGGARDEQFF. The CDR3 region has the DNA TGCGCCAGCAGCGCTGGGACTAGCGGGGGGGCCAGGGATGAGCAGTTCTTC.

The rearrangement joins TRBV28 to TRBJ1-6, with D perhaps matching TRBD1 (6 bases). This CDR3 is built from 21 residues. The germline CDR1 and CDR2 sequences are MDHEN and SYDVKM. The CDR3 loop reads CDRVPKKEGCWGPFDNSPLHF. CDR3 DNA sequence: TGTGACCGGGTACCGAAGAAGGAGGGGTGTTGGGGGCCGTTCGATAATTCACCCCTCCACTTT.

The V call is TRBV20-1, the J call TRBJ2-5, with D perhaps TRBD1 or TRBD2 (5 bases each). This CDR3 spans 14 amino acids. Germline V gives CDR1 DFQATT, CDR2 SNEGSKA (reference sequence). Trimming removed 3 bases from V and 13 bases from J, with 24 bases in between. CDR3 nucleotide sequence: TGCAGTGCTAGGGGGACCGTACGGGAATACGAGCTGTACTTC. Its protein product is CSARGTVREYELYF.